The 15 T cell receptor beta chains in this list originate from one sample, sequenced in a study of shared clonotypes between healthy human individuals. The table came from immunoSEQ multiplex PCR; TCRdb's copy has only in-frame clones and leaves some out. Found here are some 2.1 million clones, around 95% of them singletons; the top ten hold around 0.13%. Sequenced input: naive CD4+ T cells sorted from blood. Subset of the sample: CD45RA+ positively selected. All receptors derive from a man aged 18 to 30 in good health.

In DNA, the CDR3 is TGTGCCAGCAGCTACCGACGGGACTGGGGAGAGACCCAGTACTTC. It specifies CASSYRRDWGETQYF. The chain has TRBV7-2 and TRBJ2-5, with a weak D call TRBD2 (6 bases). Trimming stripped 4 bases from V and 4 bases from J, with 16 bases between. The germline V gene has CDR1 SGHTA and CDR2 FQGNSA. This CDR3 is 15 amino acids long.

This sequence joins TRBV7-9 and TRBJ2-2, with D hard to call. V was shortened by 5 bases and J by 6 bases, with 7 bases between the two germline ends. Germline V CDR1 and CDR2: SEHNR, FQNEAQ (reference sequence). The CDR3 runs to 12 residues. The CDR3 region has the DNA TGTGCCAGCAGCCTAGAACCCGGGGAGCTGTTTTTT. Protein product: CASSLEPGELFF. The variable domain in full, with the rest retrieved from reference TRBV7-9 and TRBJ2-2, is DTGVSQNPRHKITKRGQNVTFRCDPISEHNRLYWYRQTLGQGPEFLTYFQNEAQLEKSRLLSDRFSAERPKGSFSTLEIQRTEQGDSAMYLCASSLEPGELFFGEGSRLTVL.

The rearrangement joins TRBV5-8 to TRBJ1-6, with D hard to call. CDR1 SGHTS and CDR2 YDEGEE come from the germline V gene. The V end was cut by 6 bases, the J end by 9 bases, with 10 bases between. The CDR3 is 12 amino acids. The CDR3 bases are TGTGCCAGCACCCTTAGCGGTTCACCCCTCCACTTT. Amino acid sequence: CASTLSGSPLHF.

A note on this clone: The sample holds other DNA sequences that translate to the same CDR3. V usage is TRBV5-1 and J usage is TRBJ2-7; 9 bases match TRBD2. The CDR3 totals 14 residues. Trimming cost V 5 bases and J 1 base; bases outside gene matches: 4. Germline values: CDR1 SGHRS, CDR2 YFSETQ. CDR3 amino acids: CASSSTSGSYEQYF. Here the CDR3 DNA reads TGCGCCAGCAGTTCGACTAGCGGTTCCTACGAGCAGTACTTC.

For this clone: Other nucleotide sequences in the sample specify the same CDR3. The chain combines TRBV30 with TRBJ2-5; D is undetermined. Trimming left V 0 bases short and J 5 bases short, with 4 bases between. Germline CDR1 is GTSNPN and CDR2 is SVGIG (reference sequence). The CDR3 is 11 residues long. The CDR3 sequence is CAWSVMETQYF. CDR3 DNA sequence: TGTGCCTGGAGTGTAATGGAGACCCAGTACTTC.

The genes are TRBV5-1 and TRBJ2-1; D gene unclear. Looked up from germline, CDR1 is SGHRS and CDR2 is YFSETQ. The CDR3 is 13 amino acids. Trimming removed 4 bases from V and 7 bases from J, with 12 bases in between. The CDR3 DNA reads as TGCGCCAGCAGCCCCACTGGGCGGAATGAGCAGTTCTTC. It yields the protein CASSPTGRNEQFF.

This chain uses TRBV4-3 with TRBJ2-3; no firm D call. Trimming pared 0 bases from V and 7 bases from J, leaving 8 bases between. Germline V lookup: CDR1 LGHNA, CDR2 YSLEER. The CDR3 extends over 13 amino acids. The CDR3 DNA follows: TGCGCCAGCAGCCAAGATTTCCGTTATACGCAGTATTTT. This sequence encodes CASSQDFRYTQYF.

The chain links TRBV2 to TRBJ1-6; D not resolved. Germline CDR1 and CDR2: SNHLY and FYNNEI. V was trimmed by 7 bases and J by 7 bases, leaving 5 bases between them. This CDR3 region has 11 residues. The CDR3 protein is CASTINSPLHF. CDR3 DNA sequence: TGTGCCAGCACTATCAATTCACCCCTCCACTTT.

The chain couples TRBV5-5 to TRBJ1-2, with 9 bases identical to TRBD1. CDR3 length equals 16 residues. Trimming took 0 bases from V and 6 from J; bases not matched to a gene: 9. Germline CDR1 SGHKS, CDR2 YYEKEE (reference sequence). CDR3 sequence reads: CASSLGTSGQGHGYTF. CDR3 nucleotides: TGTGCCAGCAGCTTGGGGACCTCGGGACAGGGTCATGGCTACACCTTC.

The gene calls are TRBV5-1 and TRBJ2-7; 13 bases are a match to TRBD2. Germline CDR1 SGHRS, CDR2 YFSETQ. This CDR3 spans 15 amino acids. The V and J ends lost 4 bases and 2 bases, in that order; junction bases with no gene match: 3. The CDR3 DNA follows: TGCGCCAGCAGCGTGGGACTAGCGGGGACCTACGAGCAGTACTTC. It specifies CASSVGLAGTYEQYF.

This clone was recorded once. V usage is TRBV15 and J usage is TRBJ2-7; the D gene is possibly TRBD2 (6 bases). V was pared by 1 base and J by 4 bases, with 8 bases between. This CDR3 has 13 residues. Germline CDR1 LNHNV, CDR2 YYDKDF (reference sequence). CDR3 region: CATSRGLDYEQYF. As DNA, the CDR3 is TGTGCCACCAGCAGAGGACTAGATTACGAGCAGTACTTC.

The CDR3 DNA sequence: TGCGCCAGCAGCCAAGGCCGGGACAGGGCGCCTGAAGCTTTCTTT. This encodes CASSQGRDRAPEAFF. V and J are TRBV4-3 and TRBJ1-1, with 9 nucleotides matching TRBD1. V dropped 1 base and J dropped 6; count of bases not matched to a gene: 6. This CDR3 region has 15 residues. Germline values: CDR1 LGHNA, CDR2 YSLEER.

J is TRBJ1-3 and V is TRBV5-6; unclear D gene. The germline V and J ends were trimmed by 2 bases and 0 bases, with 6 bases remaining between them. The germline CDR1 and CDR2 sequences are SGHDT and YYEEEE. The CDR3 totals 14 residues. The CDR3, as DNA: TGTGCCAGCAGCTTTTCCTCCTCTGGAAACACCATATATTTT. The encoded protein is CASSFSSSGNTIYF.

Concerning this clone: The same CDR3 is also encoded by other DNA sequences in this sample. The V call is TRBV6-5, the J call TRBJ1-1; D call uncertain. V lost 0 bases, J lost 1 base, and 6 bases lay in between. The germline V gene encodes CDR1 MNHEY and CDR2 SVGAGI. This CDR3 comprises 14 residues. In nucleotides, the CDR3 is TGTGCCAGCAGTTACTCGCTAGGGAACACTGAAGCTTTCTTT. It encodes CASSYSLGNTEAFF.

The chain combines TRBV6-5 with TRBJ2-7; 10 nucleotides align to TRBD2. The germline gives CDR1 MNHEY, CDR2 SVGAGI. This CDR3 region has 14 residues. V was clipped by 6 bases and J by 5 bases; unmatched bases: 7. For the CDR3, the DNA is TGTGCCAGCAGGACCGGGACTAGCGCCAACGAGCAGTACTTC. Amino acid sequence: CASRTGTSANEQYF.